This is a list of T cell receptor beta chains from one sample in a study of T cell clonotyping in hematopoietic cell transplantation. Sequenced by immunoSEQ multiplex PCR; TCRdb stores in-frame clones only, minus some. Found here are some 36,000 clones, 90% to 95% of them singletons; the top ten hold about 1.5%. Material: peripheral blood mononuclear cells, obtained before stem cell transplant. These receptors were taken from a man in his forties with chronic myeloid leukemia. Some clones in this sample may be carry-over from other donors' samples. CDR3s include the opening cysteine and the closing phenylalanine or tryptophan. The order of the fields is CDR3 length, clone size, J gene, V gene, D gene, CDR3 protein, CDR3 DNA. The D gene is left open where the match is weak. The size field is filled for only some rows; it gives once, few, many or a size class.

len: 13; abundance: once; j_gene: TRBJ1-2; v_gene: TRBV5-8; d_gene: -; CDR3aa: CASAAGSTFGYTF; CDR3nt: TGTGCCAGCGCCGCCGGGTCAACCTTTGGCTACACCTTC
len: 12; abundance: -; j_gene: TRBJ2-7; v_gene: TRBV7-9; d_gene: -; CDR3aa: CASSFDTYEQYF; CDR3nt: TGTGCCAGCAGCTTTGACACCTACGAGCAGTACTTC
len: 15; abundance: -; j_gene: TRBJ1-1; v_gene: TRBV7-2; d_gene: TRBD1; CDR3aa: CASSTGTGAYTEAFF; CDR3nt: TGTGCCAGCAGCACGGGGACAGGGGCTTATACTGAAGCTTTCTTT
len: 14; abundance: -; j_gene: TRBJ1-1; v_gene: TRBV6-5; d_gene: -; CDR3aa: CASSYWYGNTEAFF; CDR3nt: TGTGCCAGCAGTTACTGGTACGGGAACACTGAAGCTTTCTTT
len: 13; abundance: -; j_gene: TRBJ1-5; v_gene: TRBV6-4; d_gene: -; CDR3aa: CASSEELNQPQHF; CDR3nt: TGTGCCAGCAGTGAAGAATTGAATCAGCCCCAGCATTTT
len: 12; abundance: -; j_gene: TRBJ2-7; v_gene: TRBV9; d_gene: -; CDR3aa: CASSVEGFEQYF; CDR3nt: TGTGCCAGCAGCGTAGAGGGATTTGAGCAGTACTTC
len: 14; abundance: few; j_gene: TRBJ2-2; v_gene: TRBV11-3; d_gene: -; CDR3aa: CASSARTDAGELFF; CDR3nt: TGTGCCAGCAGCGCCCGGACAGACGCCGGGGAGCTGTTTTTT
len: 15; abundance: -; j_gene: TRBJ1-2; v_gene: TRBV6-5; d_gene: -; CDR3aa: CASSYIEAGNYGYTF; CDR3nt: TGTGCCAGCAGTTACATAGAGGCTGGAAACTATGGCTACACCTTC
len: 14; abundance: -; j_gene: TRBJ1-5; v_gene: TRBV6-5; d_gene: -; CDR3aa: CASSYSGGSQPQHF; CDR3nt: TGTGCCAGCAGTTACTCAGGAGGTAGTCAGCCCCAGCATTTT
len: 14; abundance: -; j_gene: TRBJ2-7; v_gene: TRBV11-2; d_gene: -; CDR3aa: CASSLDRTVYEQYF; CDR3nt: TGTGCCAGCAGCTTAGATCGGACAGTTTACGAGCAGTACTTC
len: 16; abundance: -; j_gene: TRBJ2-2; v_gene: TRBV28; d_gene: TRBD2; CDR3aa: CASSLQAGSSTGELFF; CDR3nt: TGTGCCAGCAGTTTACAAGCGGGGAGTTCCACCGGGGAGCTGTTTTTT
len: 17; abundance: -; j_gene: TRBJ1-6; v_gene: TRBV28; d_gene: TRBD1; CDR3aa: CASRDLGQFSYNSPLHF; CDR3nt: TGTGCCAGCAGAGACCTGGGACAGTTCTCCTATAATTCACCCCTCCACTTT
len: 15; abundance: -; j_gene: TRBJ2-2; v_gene: TRBV6-5; d_gene: TRBD1; CDR3aa: CASSYSDRYTGELFF; CDR3nt: TGTGCCAGCAGTTACTCGGACAGGTACACCGGGGAGCTGTTTTTT
len: 14; abundance: -; j_gene: TRBJ2-4; v_gene: TRBV30; d_gene: TRBD2; CDR3aa: CAPGQRGGKNIQYF; CDR3nt: TGTGCCCCCGGCCAGCGGGGGGGGAAAAACATTCAGTACTTC
len: 15; abundance: -; j_gene: TRBJ1-1; v_gene: TRBV5-6; d_gene: TRBD1; CDR3aa: CASSGFRDRGAEAFF; CDR3nt: TGTGCCAGCAGCGGCTTCCGGGACAGGGGAGCTGAAGCTTTCTTT
len: 12; abundance: -; j_gene: TRBJ1-3; v_gene: TRBV28; d_gene: -; CDR3aa: CASTLYGNTIYF; CDR3nt: TGTGCCAGCACCCTCTACGGAAACACCATATATTTT
len: 17; abundance: once; j_gene: TRBJ1-4; v_gene: TRBV10-1; d_gene: -; CDR3aa: CASSEKRGASTNEKLFF; CDR3nt: TGCGCCAGCAGTGAGAAACGGGGGGCCTCAACTAATGAAAAACTGTTTTTT
len: 14; abundance: -; j_gene: TRBJ2-2; v_gene: TRBV5-6; d_gene: -; CDR3aa: CASSFTRSSGELFF; CDR3nt: TGTGCCAGCAGCTTTACGCGGTCGAGCGGGGAGCTGTTTTTT
len: 19; abundance: -; j_gene: TRBJ1-6; v_gene: TRBV5-1; d_gene: -; CDR3aa: CASSLAGELGASYNSPLHF; CDR3nt: TGCGCCAGCAGCTTGGCCGGGGAGTTGGGCGCCTCCTATAATTCACCCCTCCACTTT